This T cell receptor beta chain was captured in a study of Ad26.COV2.S vaccination and SARS-CoV-2 variants. Whole-study findings and limits: Relative to placebo recipients, vaccine recipients exhibited elevated spike-specific TCR breadth. Participants given vaccine showed non-spike TCR breadth similar to that of placebo recipients.

CDR3 size: 13 residues. V was pared by 1 base and J by 4 bases, with 2 bases between. CDR1 and CDR2 (germline): LGHDT, YNNKEL (reference sequence). Measured with immunoSEQ multiplex PCR; TCRdb has only the in-frame clones, and not every one. The sample lists around 170,000 clones; roughly 89% were seen once. This clone was counted a few times. Its antigen is as yet unknown. This clonotype was sampled from a human donor who had recovered from COVID-19. Sequencing used peripheral blood, obtained after recovery from COVID-19. The chain is built from TRBV3-1 (or the pseudogene TRBV3-2) and TRBJ2-6; D unclear. The CDR3 is CASSQGGANVLTF. The CDR3 nucleotides read TGTGCCAGCAGCCAAGGGGGGGCCAACGTCCTGACTTTC.